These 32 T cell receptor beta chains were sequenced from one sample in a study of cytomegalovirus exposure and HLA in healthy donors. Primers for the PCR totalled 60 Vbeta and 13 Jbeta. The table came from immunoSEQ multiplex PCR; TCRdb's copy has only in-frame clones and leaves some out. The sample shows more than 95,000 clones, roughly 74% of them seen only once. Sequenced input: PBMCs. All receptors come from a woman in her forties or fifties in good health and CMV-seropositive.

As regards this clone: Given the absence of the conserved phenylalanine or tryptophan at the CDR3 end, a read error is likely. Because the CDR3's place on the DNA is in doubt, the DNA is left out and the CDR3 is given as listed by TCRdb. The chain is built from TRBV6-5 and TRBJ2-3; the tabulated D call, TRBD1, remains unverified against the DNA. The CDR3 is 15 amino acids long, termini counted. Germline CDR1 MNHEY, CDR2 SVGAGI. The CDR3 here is CASSRTWGTGRDFFL.

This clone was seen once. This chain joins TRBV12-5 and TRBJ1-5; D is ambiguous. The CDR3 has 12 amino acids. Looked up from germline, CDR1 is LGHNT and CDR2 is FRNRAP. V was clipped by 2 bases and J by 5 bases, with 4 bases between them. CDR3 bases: TGTGCTAGTGGTTTGACTCATCAGCCCCAGCATTTT. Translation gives CASGLTHQPQHF.

CDR3 in amino acids: CASSATPGQGNTGELFF. The CDR3 DNA reads as TGTGCCAGCAGCGCAACACCGGGACAGGGGAACACCGGGGAGCTGTTTTTT. This rearrangement joins TRBV9 to TRBJ2-2, with TRBD1 identical over 9 bases. This CDR3 contains 17 residues. J was trimmed by 1 base and V by 3 bases; bases with no gene match: 7. The V gene's germline CDR1 is SGDLS and CDR2 YYNGEE. Combining the CDR3 with reference TRBV9 and TRBJ2-2 gives the whole variable domain DSGVTQTPKHLITATGQRVTLRCSPRSGDLSVYWYQQSLDQGLQFLIQYYNGEERAKGNILERFSAQQFPDLHSELNLSSLELGDSALYFCASSATPGQGNTGELFFGEGSRLTVL.

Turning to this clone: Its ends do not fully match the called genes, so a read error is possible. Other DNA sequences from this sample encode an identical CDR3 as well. CDR3: CASSVRDEQFF. The DNA of the CDR3 is TGCGCCAGCAGTGTCAGGGATGAGCAGTTCTTC. The gene calls are TRBV28 and TRBJ2-1, with D possibly matching TRBD1 (5 bases). Per the germline V gene, CDR1 is MDHEN and CDR2 is SYDVKM. CDR3 length: 11 residues.

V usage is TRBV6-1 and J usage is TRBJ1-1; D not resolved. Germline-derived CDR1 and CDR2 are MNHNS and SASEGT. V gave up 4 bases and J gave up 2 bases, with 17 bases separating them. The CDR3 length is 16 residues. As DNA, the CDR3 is TGTGCCAGCAGTGCACCCCCGGGAAGATTAAACACTGAAGCTTTCTTT. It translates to CASSAPPGRLNTEAFF.

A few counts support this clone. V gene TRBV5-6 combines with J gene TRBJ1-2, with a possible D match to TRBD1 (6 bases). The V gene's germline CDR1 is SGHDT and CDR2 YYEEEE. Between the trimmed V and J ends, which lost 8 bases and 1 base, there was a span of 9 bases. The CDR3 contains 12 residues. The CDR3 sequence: CASGQINYGYTF. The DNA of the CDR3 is TGTGCCAGTGGACAGATTAACTATGGCTACACCTTC.

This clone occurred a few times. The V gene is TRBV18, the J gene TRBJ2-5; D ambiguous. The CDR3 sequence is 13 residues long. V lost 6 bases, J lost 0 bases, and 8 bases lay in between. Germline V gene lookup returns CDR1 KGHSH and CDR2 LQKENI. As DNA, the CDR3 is TGTGCCAGCTCCCCGACTTACCAAGAGACCCAGTACTTC. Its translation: CASSPTYQETQYF.

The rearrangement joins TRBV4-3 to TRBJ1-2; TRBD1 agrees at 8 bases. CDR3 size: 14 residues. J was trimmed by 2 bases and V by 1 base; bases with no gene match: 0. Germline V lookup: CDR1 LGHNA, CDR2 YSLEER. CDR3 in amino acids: CASSQGTGNYGYTF. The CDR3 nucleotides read TGCGCCAGCAGCCAAGGGACAGGGAACTATGGCTACACCTTC.

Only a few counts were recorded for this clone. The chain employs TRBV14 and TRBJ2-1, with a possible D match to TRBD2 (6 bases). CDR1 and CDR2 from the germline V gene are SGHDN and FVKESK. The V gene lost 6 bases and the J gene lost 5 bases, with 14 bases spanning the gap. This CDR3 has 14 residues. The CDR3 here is CASSLNWRDNEQFF. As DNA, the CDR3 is TGTGCCAGCAGTCTGAACTGGAGGGACAATGAGCAGTTCTTC.

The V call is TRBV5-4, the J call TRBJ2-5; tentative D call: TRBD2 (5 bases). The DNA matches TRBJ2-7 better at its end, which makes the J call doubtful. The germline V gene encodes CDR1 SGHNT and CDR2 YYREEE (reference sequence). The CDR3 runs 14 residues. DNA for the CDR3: TGTGCCAGCAGCTTGGCTGGGAGCTCCTACGAGCAGTACTTC. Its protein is CASSLAGSSYEQYF.

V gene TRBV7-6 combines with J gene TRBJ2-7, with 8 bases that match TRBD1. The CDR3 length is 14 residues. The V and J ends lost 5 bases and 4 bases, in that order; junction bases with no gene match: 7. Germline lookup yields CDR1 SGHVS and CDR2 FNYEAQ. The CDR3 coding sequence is TGTGCCAGCAGCCCGGGGACAGGCGAGTACGAGCAGTACTTC. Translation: CASSPGTGEYEQYF. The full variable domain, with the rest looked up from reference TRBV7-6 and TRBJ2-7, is GAGVSQSPRYKVTKRGQDVALRCDPISGHVSLYWYRQALGQGPEFLTYFNYEAQQDKSGLPNDRFSAERPEGSISTLTIQRTEQRDSAMYRCASSPGTGEYEQYFGPGTRLTVT.

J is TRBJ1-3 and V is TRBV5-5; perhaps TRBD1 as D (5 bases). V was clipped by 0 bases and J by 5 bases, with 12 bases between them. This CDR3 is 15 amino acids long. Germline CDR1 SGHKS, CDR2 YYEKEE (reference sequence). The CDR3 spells CASSLGGDQRNTIYF. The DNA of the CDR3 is TGTGCCAGCAGCTTGGGGGGGGATCAAAGAAACACCATATATTTT. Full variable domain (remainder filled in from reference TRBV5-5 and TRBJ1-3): DAGVTQSPTHLIKTRGQQVTLRCSPISGHKSVSWYQQVLGQGPQFIFQYYEKEERGRGNFPDRFSARQFPNYSSELNVNALLLGDSALYLCASSLGGDQRNTIYFGEGSWLTVV.

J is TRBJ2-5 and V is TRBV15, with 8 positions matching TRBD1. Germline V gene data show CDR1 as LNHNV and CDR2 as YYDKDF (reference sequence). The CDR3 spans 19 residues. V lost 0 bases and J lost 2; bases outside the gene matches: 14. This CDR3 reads CATSRDWGEQGARQETQYF. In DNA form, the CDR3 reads TGTGCCACCAGCAGAGATTGGGGTGAGCAGGGGGCTCGTCAAGAGACCCAGTACTTC.

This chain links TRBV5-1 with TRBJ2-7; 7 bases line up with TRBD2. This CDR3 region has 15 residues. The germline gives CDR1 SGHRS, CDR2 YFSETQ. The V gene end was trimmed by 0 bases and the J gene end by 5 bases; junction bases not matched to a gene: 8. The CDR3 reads CASSLAISGEDEQYF. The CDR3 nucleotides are TGCGCCAGCAGCTTGGCCATCAGCGGGGAGGACGAGCAGTACTTC.

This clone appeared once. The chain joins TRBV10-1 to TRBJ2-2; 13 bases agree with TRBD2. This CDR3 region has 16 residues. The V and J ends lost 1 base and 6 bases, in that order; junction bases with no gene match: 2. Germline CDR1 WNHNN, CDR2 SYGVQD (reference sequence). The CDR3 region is CASSEFGLAGAGELFF. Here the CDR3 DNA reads TGCGCCAGCAGTGAGTTCGGACTAGCGGGGGCCGGGGAGCTGTTTTTT.

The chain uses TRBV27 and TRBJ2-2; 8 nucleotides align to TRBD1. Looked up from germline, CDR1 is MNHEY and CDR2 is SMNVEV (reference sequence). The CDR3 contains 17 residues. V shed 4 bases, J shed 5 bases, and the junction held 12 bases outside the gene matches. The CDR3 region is CASSSDKDRVYTGELFF. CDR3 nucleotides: TGTGCCAGCAGTTCTGACAAGGACAGGGTGTATACCGGGGAGCTGTTTTTT.

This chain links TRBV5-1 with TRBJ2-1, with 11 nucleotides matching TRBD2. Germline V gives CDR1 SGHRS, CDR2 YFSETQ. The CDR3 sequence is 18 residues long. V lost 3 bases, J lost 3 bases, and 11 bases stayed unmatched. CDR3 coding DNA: TGCGCCAGCAGCTCCCCCGGGACTAGCGGAGCCGTCTACAATGAGCAGTTCTTC. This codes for CASSSPGTSGAVYNEQFF.

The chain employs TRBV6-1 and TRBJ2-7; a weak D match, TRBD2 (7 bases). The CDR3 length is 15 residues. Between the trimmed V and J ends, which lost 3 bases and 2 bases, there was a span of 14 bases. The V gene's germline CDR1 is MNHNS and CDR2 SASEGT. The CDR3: CASSETPGGPYEQYF. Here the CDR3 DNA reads TGTGCCAGCAGTGAGACCCCCGGGGGGCCCTACGAGCAGTACTTC.

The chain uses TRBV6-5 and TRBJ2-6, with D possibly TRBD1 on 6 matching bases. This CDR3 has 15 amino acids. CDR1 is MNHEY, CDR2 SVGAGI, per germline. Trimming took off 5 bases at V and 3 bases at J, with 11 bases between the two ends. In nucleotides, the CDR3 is TGTGCCAGCAGTCGAACAGGGTTTGGGGCCAACGTCCTGACTTTC. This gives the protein CASSRTGFGANVLTF.

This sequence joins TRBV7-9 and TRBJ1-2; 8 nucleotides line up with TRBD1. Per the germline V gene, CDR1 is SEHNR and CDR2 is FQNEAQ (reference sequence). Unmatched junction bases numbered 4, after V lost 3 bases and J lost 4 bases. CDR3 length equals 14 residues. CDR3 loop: CASSLEQGVYGYTF. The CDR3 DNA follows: TGTGCCAGCAGCTTGGAACAGGGGGTCTATGGCTACACCTTC.

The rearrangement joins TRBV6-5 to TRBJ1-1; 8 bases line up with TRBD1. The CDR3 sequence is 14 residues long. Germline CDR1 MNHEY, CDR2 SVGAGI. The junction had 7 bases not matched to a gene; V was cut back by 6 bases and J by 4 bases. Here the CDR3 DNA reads TGTGCCAGCAGCTTGGACAGGGTGCCCACTGAAGCTTTCTTT. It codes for CASSLDRVPTEAFF.

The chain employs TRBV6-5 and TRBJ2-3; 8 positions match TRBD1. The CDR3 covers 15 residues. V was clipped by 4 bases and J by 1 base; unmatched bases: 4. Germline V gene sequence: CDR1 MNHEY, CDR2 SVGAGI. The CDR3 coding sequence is TGTGCCAGCAGTTCTCCGGGACAGGGCACAGATACGCAGTATTTT. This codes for CASSSPGQGTDTQYF.

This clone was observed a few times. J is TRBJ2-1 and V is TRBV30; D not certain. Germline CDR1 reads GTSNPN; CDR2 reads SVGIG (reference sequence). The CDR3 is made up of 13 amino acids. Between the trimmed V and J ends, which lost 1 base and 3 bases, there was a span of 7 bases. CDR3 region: CAWSGSVYNEQFF. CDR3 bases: TGTGCCTGGAGTGGGTCGGTCTACAATGAGCAGTTCTTC.

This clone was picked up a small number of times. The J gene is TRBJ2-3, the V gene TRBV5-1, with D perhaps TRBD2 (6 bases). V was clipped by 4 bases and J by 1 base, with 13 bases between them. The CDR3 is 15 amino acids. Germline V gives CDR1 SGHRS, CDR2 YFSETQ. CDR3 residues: CASSERLVGTDTQYF. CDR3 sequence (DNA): TGCGCCAGCAGCGAACGACTAGTAGGCACAGATACGCAGTATTTT.

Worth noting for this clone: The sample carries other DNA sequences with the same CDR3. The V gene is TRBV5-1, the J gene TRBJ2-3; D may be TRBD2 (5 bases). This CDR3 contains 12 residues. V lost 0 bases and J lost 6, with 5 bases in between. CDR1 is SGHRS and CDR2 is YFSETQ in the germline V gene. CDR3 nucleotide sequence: TGCGCCAGCAGCTTGGGAGGGGATACGCAGTATTTT. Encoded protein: CASSLGGDTQYF.

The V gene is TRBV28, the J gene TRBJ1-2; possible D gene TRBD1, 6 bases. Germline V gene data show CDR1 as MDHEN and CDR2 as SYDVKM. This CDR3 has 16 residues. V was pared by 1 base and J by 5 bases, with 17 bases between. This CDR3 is CASSLSFFSGEYGYTF. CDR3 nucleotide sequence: TGTGCCAGCAGTTTATCCTTCTTTTCAGGGGAATATGGCTACACCTTC.

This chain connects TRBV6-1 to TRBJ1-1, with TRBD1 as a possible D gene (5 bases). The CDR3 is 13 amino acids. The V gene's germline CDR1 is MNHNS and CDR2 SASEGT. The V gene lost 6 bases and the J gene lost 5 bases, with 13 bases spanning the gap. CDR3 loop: CASSPGRGTEAFF. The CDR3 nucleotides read TGTGCCAGCAGCCCAGGGCGGGGAACTGAAGCTTTCTTT.

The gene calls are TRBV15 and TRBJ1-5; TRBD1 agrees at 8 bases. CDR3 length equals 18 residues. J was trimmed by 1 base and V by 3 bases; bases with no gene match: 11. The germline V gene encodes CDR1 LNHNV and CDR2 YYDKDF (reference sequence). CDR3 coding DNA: TGTGCCACCAGCAGCGATCGGGACAGGCGAATAAGCAATCAGCCCCAGCATTTT. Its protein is CATSSDRDRRISNQPQHF.

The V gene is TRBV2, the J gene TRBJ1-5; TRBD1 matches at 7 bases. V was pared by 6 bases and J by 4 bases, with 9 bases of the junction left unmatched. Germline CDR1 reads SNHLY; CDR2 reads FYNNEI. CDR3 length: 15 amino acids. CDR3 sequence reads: CASSDRQGRNQPQHF. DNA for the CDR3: TGTGCCAGCAGCGACCGACAGGGTCGGAATCAGCCCCAGCATTTT.

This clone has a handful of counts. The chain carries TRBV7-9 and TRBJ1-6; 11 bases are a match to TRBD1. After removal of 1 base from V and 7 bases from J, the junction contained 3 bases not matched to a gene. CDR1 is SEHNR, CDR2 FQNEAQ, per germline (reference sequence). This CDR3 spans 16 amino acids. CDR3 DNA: TGTGCCAGCAGCTTAGTCGGGACAGGGGGAAATTCACCCCTCCACTTT. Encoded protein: CASSLVGTGGNSPLHF. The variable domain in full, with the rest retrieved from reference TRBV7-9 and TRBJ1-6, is DTGVSQNPRHKITKRGQNVTFRCDPISEHNRLYWYRQTLGQGPEFLTYFQNEAQLEKSRLLSDRFSAERPKGSFSTLEIQRTEQGDSAMYLCASSLVGTGGNSPLHFGNGTRLTVT.

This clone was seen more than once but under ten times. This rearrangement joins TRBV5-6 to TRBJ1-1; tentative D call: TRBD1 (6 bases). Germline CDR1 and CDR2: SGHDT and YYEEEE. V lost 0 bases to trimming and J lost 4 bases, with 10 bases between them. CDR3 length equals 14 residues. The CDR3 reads CASSLGTGFTEAFF. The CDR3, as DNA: TGTGCCAGCAGCTTGGGTACAGGGTTCACTGAAGCTTTCTTT.

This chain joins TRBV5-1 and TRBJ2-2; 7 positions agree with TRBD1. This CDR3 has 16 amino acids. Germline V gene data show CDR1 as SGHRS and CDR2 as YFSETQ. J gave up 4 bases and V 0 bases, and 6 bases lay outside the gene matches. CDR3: CASSLVLQGSTGELFF. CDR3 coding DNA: TGCGCCAGCAGCTTGGTGTTACAGGGGAGCACCGGGGAGCTGTTTTTT.